Below, one T cell receptor beta chain is given with its context. The data stem from a study of blood T cell repertoires in COVID-19. About the study: Sites across the United States, Italy and Spain contributed samples from acute and convalescent COVID-19. PBMCs, B-cell-depleted T cells, or T cells were the source of the cDNA or gDNA that made up the material.

Per germline, CDR1 SGHTA and CDR2 FQGNSA. CDR3 length: 16 residues. V shed 5 bases, J shed 1 base, and the junction held 10 bases outside the gene matches. In the original processing: It was from reference gene primer amplification that nucleated cell counts were estimated. TCRdb's table, derived via immunoSEQ multiplex PCR, lists solely in-frame clones and lacks some. The D gene and trimming were derived from the DNA, and the V and J assignments and clone size from that table. The data show more than 100,000 clones, roughly 84% seen once. The receptor comes from a man between 60 and 75 years old with acute or convalescent COVID-19. Sequenced input: peripheral blood. J is TRBJ2-5 and V is TRBV7-2; 7 nucleotides align to TRBD2. CDR3 amino acids: CASSPLSGLVQETQYF. CDR3 bases: TGTGCCAGCAGCCCCCTATCCGGACTAGTCCAAGAGACCCAGTACTTC.